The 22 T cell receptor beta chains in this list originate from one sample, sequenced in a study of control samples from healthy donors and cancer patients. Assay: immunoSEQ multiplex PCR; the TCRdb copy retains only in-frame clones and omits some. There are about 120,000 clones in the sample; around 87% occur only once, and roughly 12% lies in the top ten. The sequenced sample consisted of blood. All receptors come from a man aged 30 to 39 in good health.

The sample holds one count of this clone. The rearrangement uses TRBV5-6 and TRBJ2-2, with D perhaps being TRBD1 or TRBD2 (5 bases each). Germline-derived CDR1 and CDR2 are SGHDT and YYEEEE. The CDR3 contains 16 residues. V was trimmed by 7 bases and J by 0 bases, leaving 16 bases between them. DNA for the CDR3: TGTGCCAGCCGTAAAATCGGGGCGTCGAACACCGGGGAGCTGTTTTTT. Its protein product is CASRKIGASNTGELFF.

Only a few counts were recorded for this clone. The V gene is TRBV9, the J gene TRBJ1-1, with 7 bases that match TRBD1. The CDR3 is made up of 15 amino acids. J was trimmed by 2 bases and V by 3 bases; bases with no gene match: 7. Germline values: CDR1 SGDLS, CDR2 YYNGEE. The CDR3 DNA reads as TGTGCCAGCAGCGCAACGGGACAGATAAACACTGAAGCTTTCTTT. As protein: CASSATGQINTEAFF.

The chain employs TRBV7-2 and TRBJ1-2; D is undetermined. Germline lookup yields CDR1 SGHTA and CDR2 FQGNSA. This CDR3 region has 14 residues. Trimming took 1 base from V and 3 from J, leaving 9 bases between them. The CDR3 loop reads CASSLGRSDYGYTF. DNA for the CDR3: TGTGCCAGCAGCTTAGGGAGGTCGGACTATGGCTACACCTTC.

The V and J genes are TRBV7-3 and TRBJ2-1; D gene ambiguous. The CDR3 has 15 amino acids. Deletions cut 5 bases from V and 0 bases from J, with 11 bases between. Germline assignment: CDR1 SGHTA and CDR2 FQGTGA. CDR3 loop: CASSETPSSYNEQFF. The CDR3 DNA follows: TGTGCCAGCAGCGAAACCCCAAGCTCCTACAATGAGCAGTTCTTC.

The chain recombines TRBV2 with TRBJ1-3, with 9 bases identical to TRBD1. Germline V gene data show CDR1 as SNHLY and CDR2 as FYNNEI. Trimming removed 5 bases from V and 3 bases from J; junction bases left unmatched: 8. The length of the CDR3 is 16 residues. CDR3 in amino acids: CASSLERQGVGNTIYF. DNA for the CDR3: TGTGCCAGCAGTTTAGAACGACAGGGGGTTGGAAACACCATATATTTT.

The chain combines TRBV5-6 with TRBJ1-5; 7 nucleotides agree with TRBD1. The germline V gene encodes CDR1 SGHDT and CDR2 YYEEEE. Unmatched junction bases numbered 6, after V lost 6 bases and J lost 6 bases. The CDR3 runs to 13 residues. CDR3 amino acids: CASNHQGGQPQHF. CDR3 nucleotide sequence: TGTGCCAGCAACCACCAGGGGGGTCAGCCCCAGCATTTT.

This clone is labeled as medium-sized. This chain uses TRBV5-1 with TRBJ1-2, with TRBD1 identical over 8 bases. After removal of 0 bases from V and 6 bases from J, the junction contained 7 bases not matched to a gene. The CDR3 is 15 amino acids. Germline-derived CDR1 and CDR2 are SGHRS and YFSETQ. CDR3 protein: CASSLAQTGEDGYTF. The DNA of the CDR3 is TGCGCCAGCAGCTTGGCCCAGACAGGGGAAGATGGCTACACCTTC.

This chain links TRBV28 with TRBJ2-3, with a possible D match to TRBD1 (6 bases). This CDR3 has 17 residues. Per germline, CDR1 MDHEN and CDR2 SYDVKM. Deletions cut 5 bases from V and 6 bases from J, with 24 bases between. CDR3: CASSLLFGTSPRDTQYF. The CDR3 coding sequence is TGTGCCAGCAGTCTCCTCTTCGGGACATCCCCCCGGGATACGCAGTATTTT.

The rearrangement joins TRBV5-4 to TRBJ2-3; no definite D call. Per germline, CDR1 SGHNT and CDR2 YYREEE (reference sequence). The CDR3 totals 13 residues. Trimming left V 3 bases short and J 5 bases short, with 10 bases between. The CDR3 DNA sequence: TGTGCCAGCAGCTCTACCGAGAGAGATACGCAGTATTTT. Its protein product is CASSSTERDTQYF.

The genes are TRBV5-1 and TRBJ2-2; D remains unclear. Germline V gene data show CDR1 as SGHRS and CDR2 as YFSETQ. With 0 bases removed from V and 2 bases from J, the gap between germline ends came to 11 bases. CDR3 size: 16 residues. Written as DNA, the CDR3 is TGCGCCAGCAGCTTGGATGGCAGCCCTAACACCGGGGAGCTGTTTTTT. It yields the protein CASSLDGSPNTGELFF.

This CDR3 reads CASSRGQSNTEAFF. CDR3 in DNA: TGTGCCAGCTCCCGAGGACAGTCGAACACTGAAGCTTTCTTT. The chain recombines TRBV18 with TRBJ1-1; D may be TRBD1 (6 bases). This CDR3 contains 14 residues. Trimming removed 6 bases at V and 1 base at J, with 12 bases between. Germline CDR1 is KGHSH and CDR2 is LQKENI.

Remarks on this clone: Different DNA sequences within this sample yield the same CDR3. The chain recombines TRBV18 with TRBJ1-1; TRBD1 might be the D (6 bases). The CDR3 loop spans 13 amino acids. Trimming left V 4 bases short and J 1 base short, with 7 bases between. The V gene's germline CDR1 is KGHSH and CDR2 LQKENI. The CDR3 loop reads CASSRTENTEAFF. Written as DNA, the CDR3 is TGTGCCAGCTCACGGACAGAGAACACTGAAGCTTTCTTT.

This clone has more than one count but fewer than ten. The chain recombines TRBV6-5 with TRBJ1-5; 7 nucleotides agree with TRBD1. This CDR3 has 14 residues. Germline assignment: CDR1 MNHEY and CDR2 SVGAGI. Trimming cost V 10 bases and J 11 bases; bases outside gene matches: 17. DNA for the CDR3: TGTGCCACCTTGAAGACAGGGTATATCGATGCCCAGCATTTT. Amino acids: CATLKTGYIDAQHF.

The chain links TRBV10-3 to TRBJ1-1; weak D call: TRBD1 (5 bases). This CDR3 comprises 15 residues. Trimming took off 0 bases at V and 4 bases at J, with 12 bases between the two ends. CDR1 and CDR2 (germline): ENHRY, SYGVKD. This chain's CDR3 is CAISESEGGATEAFF. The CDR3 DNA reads TGTGCCATCAGTGAGTCGGAAGGAGGGGCCACTGAAGCTTTCTTT.

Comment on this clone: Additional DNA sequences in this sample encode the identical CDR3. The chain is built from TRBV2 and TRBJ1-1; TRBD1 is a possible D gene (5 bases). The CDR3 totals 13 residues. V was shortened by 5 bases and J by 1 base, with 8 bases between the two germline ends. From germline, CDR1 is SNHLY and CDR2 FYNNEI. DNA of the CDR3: TGTGCCAGCAGTAGAGACAGGAACACTGAAGCTTTCTTT. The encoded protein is CASSRDRNTEAFF.

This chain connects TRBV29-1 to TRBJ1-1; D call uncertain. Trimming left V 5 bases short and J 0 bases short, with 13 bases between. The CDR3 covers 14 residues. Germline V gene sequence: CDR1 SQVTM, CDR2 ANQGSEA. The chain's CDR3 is CSVLDQVMNTEAFF. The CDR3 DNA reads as TGCAGCGTTCTAGATCAGGTCATGAACACTGAAGCTTTCTTT.

The CDR3 reads CASSEGISTEAFF. Written as DNA, the CDR3 is TGCGCCAGCAGTGAGGGGATATCCACTGAAGCTTTCTTT. This chain links TRBV10-1 with TRBJ1-1; D uncertain. This CDR3 is built from 13 residues. Trimming took off 2 bases at V and 4 bases at J, with 8 bases between the two ends. Germline assignment: CDR1 WNHNN and CDR2 SYGVQD (reference sequence).

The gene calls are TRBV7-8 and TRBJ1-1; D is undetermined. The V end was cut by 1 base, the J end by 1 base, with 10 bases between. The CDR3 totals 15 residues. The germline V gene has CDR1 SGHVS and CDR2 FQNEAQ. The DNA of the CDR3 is TGTGCCAGCAGCTTAGAAGGAAGTCCGAACACTGAAGCTTTCTTT. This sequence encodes CASSLEGSPNTEAFF.

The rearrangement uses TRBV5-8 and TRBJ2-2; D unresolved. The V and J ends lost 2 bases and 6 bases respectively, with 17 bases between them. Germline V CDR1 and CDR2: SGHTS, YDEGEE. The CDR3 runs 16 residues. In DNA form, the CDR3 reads TGTGCCAGCAGCTTAGGAAGGCCTACCCAATCCGGGGAGCTGTTTTTT. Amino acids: CASSLGRPTQSGELFF.

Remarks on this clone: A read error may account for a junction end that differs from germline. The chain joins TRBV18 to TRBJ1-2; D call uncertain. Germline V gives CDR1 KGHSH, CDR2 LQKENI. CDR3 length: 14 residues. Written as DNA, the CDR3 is TGTGTCAGCCGACCGCAGGCTGGGGACTATGGCTACACCTTC. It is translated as CVSRPQAGDYGYTF.

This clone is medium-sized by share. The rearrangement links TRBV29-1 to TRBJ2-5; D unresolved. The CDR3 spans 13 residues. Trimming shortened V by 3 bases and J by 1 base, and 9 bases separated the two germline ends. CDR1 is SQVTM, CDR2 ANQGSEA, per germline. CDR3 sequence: CSVDWPIQETQYF. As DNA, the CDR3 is TGCAGCGTTGACTGGCCGATCCAAGAGACCCAGTACTTC.

CDR3 DNA: TGTGCCAGCAGCTGCCTCAGACAGGGGAACTACGAGCAGTACTTC. Translation gives CASSCLRQGNYEQYF. This chain connects TRBV5-4 to TRBJ2-7; TRBD1 matches at 8 bases. This CDR3 is 15 amino acids long. The V segment lost 3 bases and the J segment 3 bases; nucleotides outside the gene matches: 8. Germline CDR1 and CDR2: SGHNT and YYREEE (reference sequence). Drawing the rest from reference TRBV5-4 and TRBJ2-7, the complete variable domain is ETGVTQSPTHLIKTRGQQVTLRCSSQSGHNTVSWYQQALGQGPQFIFQYYREEENGRGNFPPRFSGLQFPNYSSELNVNALELDDSALYLCASSCLRQGNYEQYFGPGTRLTVT.